This T cell receptor beta chain was sequenced for a study of tissue T cells after allogeneic stem cell transplantation. Germline-derived CDR1 and CDR2 are SGHTA and FQGNSA. The V segment lost 1 base and the J segment 7 bases; nucleotides outside the gene matches: 8. The CDR3 runs to 16 residues. Enrolled prospectively were adult allogeneic hematopoietic cell transplant recipients whose graft-versus-host disease was steroid-refractory. Generated by immunoSEQ multiplex PCR, the TCRdb table keeps only in-frame clones and is missing some. The sample includes some 3,200 clones, 55% to 70% of them seen just once.

The chain recombines TRBV7-2 with TRBJ1-5; 9 nucleotides match TRBD1. The sequencing here drew on jejunal tissue, taken at autopsy. This TCR derives from a male patient over 55 with steroid-refractory graft-versus-host disease after an allogeneic stem cell transplant. The graft donor may have given rise to some T cells. The DNA for the CDR3 is TGTGCCAGCAGCTTAGAGTTCACAGGGGGCAGGCAGCCCCAGCATTTT. Its translation: CASSLEFTGGRQPQHF.